The 16 T cell receptor beta chains below come from one sample, sequenced in a study of T cells in women clearing cervical HPV infection. The assay was immunoSEQ multiplex PCR, and TCRdb's table has in-frame clones only and misses some. In all, the sample yields fewer than 30,000 clones. Sequencing used blood buffy coat. These receptors were obtained from a woman aged 18-69 years with a cervical HPV16 infection that either progressed to CIN3+ or cleared (not recorded which).

As regards this clone: The read terminates 3 residues ahead of where the CDR3 ends, so the germline J gene completes it. The J gene is TRBJ2-4, the V gene TRBV20-1, with D possibly matching TRBD1 (6 bases). The CDR3 has 13 residues. The V gene's germline CDR1 is DFQATT and CDR2 SNEGSKA (reference sequence). CDR3 sequence: CSASLQGRGGQYF. The part of the CDR3 DNA that was read is TGCAGTGCTAGTCTCCAGGGACGAGGGGGT.

Of note for this clone: The CDR3 extends 3 residues past the end of the read, so its final part is completed from the germline J gene. This rearrangement joins TRBV12-3 or TRBV12-4 to TRBJ1-1; a possible D gene is TRBD1 (6 bases). Trimming cost V 7 bases and J 4 bases, with 10 bases left between them. The length of the CDR3 is 12 residues. The DNA read from the CDR3 is TGTGCCAGCACACAGGGCGGCACTGAA. Residues: CASTQGGTE. The whole CDR3 sequence is CASTQGGTEAFF.

Turning to this clone: The read ends 3 residues shy of where the CDR3 ends; the end is completed using the germline J gene. The chain is built from TRBV2 and TRBJ2-5; TRBD2 agrees at 10 bases. This CDR3 has 16 amino acids. Germline assignment: CDR1 SNHLY and CDR2 FYNNEI. V gave up 5 bases and J gave up 1 base; unmatched junction bases: 7. The CDR3 reads CASSLVAGGLQETQYF. Partial CDR3 DNA: TGTGCCAGCAGTCTCGTAGCGGGGGGCCTCCAAGAGACC.

Comments on this clone: From the germline J gene comes the end of the CDR3, since the read stops 3 residues before it. V gene TRBV18 combines with J gene TRBJ1-2; TRBD1 agrees at 9 bases. Trimming removed 2 bases from V and 2 bases from J; junction bases left unmatched: 0. CDR1 is KGHSH, CDR2 LQKENI, per germline. The CDR3 extends over 14 amino acids. Incomplete CDR3 DNA: TGTGCCAGCTCACCAGGACAGGGGAACTATGGC. Residues: CASSPGQGNYG. The whole CDR3 sequence is CASSPGQGNYGYTF.

Of note for this clone: The missing CDR3 end, 3 residues past where the read stops, is filled in from the germline J gene. The J gene is TRBJ2-1, the V gene TRBV5-1, with TRBD2 identical over 7 bases. This CDR3 contains 15 residues. V shed 0 bases, J shed 5 bases, and the junction held 5 bases outside the gene matches. CDR1 is SGHRS, CDR2 YFSETQ, per germline. The part of the CDR3 DNA that was read is TGCGCCAGCAGCTTGGTCGCGGGGGAGGACAATGAG. This gives the protein CASSLVAGEDNE. The CDR3 reads in full as CASSLVAGEDNEQFF.

As concerns this clone: The read stops 3 residues short of the end of the CDR3; the missing end is completed from the germline J gene. This sequence joins TRBV12-3 or TRBV12-4 and TRBJ1-4, with TRBD1 matching over 7 bases. Trimming cost V 3 bases and J 6 bases; bases outside gene matches: 10. The CDR3 contains 16 residues. This CDR3 reads CASSFSHRDRDEKLFF. The DNA read from the CDR3 is TGTGCCAGCAGTTTTAGCCACCGGGACAGAGATGAAAAA.

A note on this clone: Read coverage stops 3 residues before the CDR3 terminus; the germline J gene supplies the remainder. This chain joins TRBV6-2 or TRBV6-3 and TRBJ2-5; D might be TRBD1 (5 bases). The CDR3 totals 13 residues. V was cut by 8 bases and J by 5 bases, with 15 bases left in between. Per germline, CDR1 MNHEY and CDR2 SVGEGT. The covered CDR3 bases are TGTGCCAGCGCGGCGCAGGGCCATGAGACC. Its translation: CASAAQGHET. In full, the CDR3 is CASAAQGHETQYF.

Points on this clone: The CDR3 goes on 3 residues after the read ends, and that part is filled in from the germline J gene. This chain connects TRBV5-1 to TRBJ2-2, with D possibly being TRBD2 (6 bases). CDR1 is SGHRS and CDR2 is YFSETQ in the germline V gene. The CDR3 spans 16 residues. Trimming cost V 7 bases and J 0 bases, with 16 bases left between them. CDR3 bases read: TGCGCCAGCCGGGGAGGAACTCGATCGAACACCGGGGAG. Its protein product is CASRGGTRSNTGE. The CDR3 in its entirety is CASRGGTRSNTGELFF.

In the case of this clone: The read ends 3 residues before the CDR3 terminus; that terminus is restored from the germline J gene. The J gene is TRBJ2-2, the V gene TRBV20-1, with 8 bases that match TRBD1. V trimming: 0 bases; J trimming: 6 bases; junction bases outside the gene matches: 12. The V gene's germline CDR1 is DFQATT and CDR2 SNEGSKA (reference sequence). This CDR3 contains 17 residues. The CDR3 sequence: CSARDTPGGVLAGELFF. The sequenced part of the CDR3 DNA is TGCAGTGCTAGAGACACCCCAGGGGGCGTCTTGGCCGGGGAG.

CDR3 sequence reads: CASRQGPASPLHF. The CDR3 DNA, read in part, is TGTGCCAGTCGACAGGGACCCGCTTCACCC. The rearrangement joins TRBV19 to TRBJ1-6; the match to TRBD1 covers 7 bases. The CDR3 end is not reached by the read, which stops 3 residues before it; the germline J gene fills it in. Germline-derived CDR1 and CDR2 are LNHDA and SQIVND (reference sequence). V lost 8 bases, J lost 9 bases, and 7 bases stayed unmatched. The CDR3 sequence is 13 residues long.

Worth noting for this clone: Read data end 3 residues before the CDR3 end; the end is taken from the germline J gene. V usage is TRBV10-3 and J usage is TRBJ2-5; D is possibly TRBD1 (5 bases). Germline V gene sequence: CDR1 ENHRY, CDR2 SYGVKD. There are 13 residues in the CDR3. Trimming took 0 bases from V and 7 from J, leaving 9 bases between them. The chain's CDR3 is CAISESGRVTQYF. The CDR3 bases that were read are TGTGCCATCAGTGAGTCTGGCAGGGTGACC.

About this clone itself: The observed sequence ends 3 residues before the CDR3 terminus, with the missing tail filled in from the germline J gene. The rearrangement uses TRBV5-8 and TRBJ2-7, with D perhaps TRBD1 (5 bases). This CDR3 is 14 amino acids long. Germline lookup yields CDR1 SGHTS and CDR2 YDEGEE. V lost 0 bases and J 2 bases, leaving 9 bases between the germline ends. The CDR3 loop reads CASSLAGIAYEQYF. Incomplete CDR3 DNA: TGTGCCAGCAGCTTGGCAGGGATTGCCTACGAG. Full variable domain (missing parts from reference TRBV5-8 and TRBJ2-7): EAGVTQSPTHLIKTRGQQATLRCSPISGHTSVYWYQQALGLGLQFLLWYDEGEERNRGNFPPRFSGRQFPNYSSELNVNALELEDSALYLCASSLAGIAYEQYFGPGTRLTVT.

Turning to this clone: The read ends 3 residues early relative to the CDR3; the germline J gene fills the gap. The chain couples TRBV19 to TRBJ1-2; 9 bases fit TRBD1. This CDR3 is built from 15 residues. The germline CDR1 and CDR2 sequences are LNHDA and SQIVND (reference sequence). Losses at the gene ends were 7 bases for V and 1 base for J; bases not matched to a gene: 7. The CDR3 region is CASTTPTGGNYGYTF. Partial CDR3 DNA: TGTGCCAGTACCACCCCGACAGGGGGTAACTATGGC. The variable domain in full, with the rest retrieved from reference TRBV19 and TRBJ1-2, is DGGITQSPKYLFRKEGQNVTLSCEQNLNHDAMYWYRQDPGQGLRLIYYSQIVNDFQKGDIAEGYSVSREKKESFPLTVTSAQKNPTAFYLCASTTPTGGNYGYTFGSGTRLTVV.

Comments on this clone: The read halts 3 residues ahead of the CDR3 end, with the missing end drawn from the germline J gene. The chain links TRBV30 to TRBJ2-5; D is ambiguous. The CDR3 spans 11 residues. The V and J ends lost 4 bases and 5 bases respectively, with 8 bases between them. Germline CDR1 reads GTSNPN; CDR2 reads SVGIG (reference sequence). The CDR3 bases that were read are TGTGCCTGGACGGGTGGGGAGACC. Translating gives CAWTGGET. The whole CDR3 reads CAWTGGETQYF.

As for this clone: The read gets to within 3 residues of the CDR3 end, and the germline J gene fills in the rest. The chain couples TRBV7-9 to TRBJ1-3; weak D call: TRBD1 (6 bases). The length of the CDR3 is 11 residues. CDR1 is SEHNR, CDR2 FQNEAQ, per germline (reference sequence). This CDR3 is CASSETGSIYF. The covered CDR3 bases are TGTGCCAGCAGCGAAACAGGGTCG.

On this clone: The read ends 3 residues shy of where the CDR3 ends; the end is completed using the germline J gene. The genes are TRBV3-1 (or the pseudogene TRBV3-2) and TRBJ2-5; 15 bases fit TRBD2. The germline gives CDR1 LGHDT, CDR2 YNNKEL (reference sequence). Losses at the gene ends were 3 bases for V and 5 bases for J; bases not matched to a gene: 4. This CDR3 comprises 16 residues. The chain's CDR3 is CASSQGLAGGWETQYF. Partial CDR3 DNA: TGTGCCAGCAGCCAGGGACTAGCGGGGGGCTGGGAGACC.